These 18 T cell receptor beta chains came from one sample sequenced in a study of beta chain features in type 1 diabetes. The whole isolated RNA underwent reverse transcription, so sequencing captured expressed TCRB transcripts. The repertoire was sequenced with immunoSEQ multiplex PCR; TCRdb's copy has only in-frame clones and lacks some. The repertoire holds around 40,000 clones, with about half as singletons. What was sequenced was Tregs from blood. All receptors derive from a woman between 18 and 29 years old in good health.

This clone was seen more than once but under ten times. The rearrangement joins TRBV15 to TRBJ1-4, with TRBD1 matching 8 bases. The J segment lost 2 bases and the V segment lost 6 bases, leaving 5 bases of the junction unmatched. Germline V CDR1 and CDR2: LNHNV, YYDKDF (reference sequence). The CDR3 extends over 15 amino acids. The CDR3 DNA is TGTGCCACCAGGGACAGGGTCAGGACTAATGAAAAACTGTTTTTT. Its translation is CATRDRVRTNEKLFF.

The V and J genes are TRBV6-6 and TRBJ1-2; 9 nucleotides align to TRBD1. The germline V gene encodes CDR1 MNHNY and CDR2 SVGAGI (reference sequence). The CDR3 has 16 residues. V trimming: 6 bases; J trimming: 2 bases; junction bases outside the gene matches: 10. The CDR3 spells CASRSPGQGPNYGYTF. The DNA for the CDR3 is TGTGCCAGCAGATCTCCGGGACAGGGCCCAAACTATGGCTACACCTTC.

The J gene is TRBJ2-4, the V gene TRBV7-8, with TRBD1 matching over 7 bases. CDR1 and CDR2 (germline): SGHVS, FQNEAQ. The CDR3 runs to 13 residues. V lost 5 bases, J lost 6 bases, and 4 bases stayed unmatched. The CDR3 region is CASSQGQTNIQYF. The CDR3 coding sequence is TGTGCCAGCAGCCAGGGACAGACAAACATTCAGTACTTC.

This clone was detected only a few times. The chain is built from TRBV6-5 and TRBJ2-7, with 12 nucleotides matching TRBD2. The CDR3 consists of 15 residues. The ends lost 6 bases at V and 0 bases at J; junction bases unmatched: 3. Germline assignment: CDR1 MNHEY and CDR2 SVGAGI. Written as DNA, the CDR3 is TGTGCCAGCAGAAAACTAGCGGGAGGCTCCTACGAGCAGTACTTC. This sequence encodes CASRKLAGGSYEQYF.

This rearrangement joins TRBV7-2 to TRBJ2-2; 12 nucleotides agree with TRBD2. Trimming removed 6 bases from V and 4 bases from J; junction bases left unmatched: 6. The CDR3 contains 16 residues. From germline, CDR1 is SGHTA and CDR2 FQGNSA. The CDR3 protein is CASRRLAGAGTGELFF. The CDR3 DNA reads as TGTGCCAGCAGACGACTAGCGGGAGCTGGCACCGGGGAGCTGTTTTTT. Using reference TRBV7-2 and TRBJ2-2 for the parts outside the CDR3, the full variable domain is GAGVSQSPSNKVTEKGKDVELRCDPISGHTALYWYRQSLGQGLEFLIYFQGNSAPDKSGLPSDRFSAERTGGSVSTLTIQRTQQEDSAVYLCASRRLAGAGTGELFFGEGSRLTVL.

This clone has only one observation. This chain joins TRBV28 and TRBJ2-3; 8 nucleotides line up with TRBD2. Germline loops: CDR1 MDHEN, CDR2 SYDVKM. CDR3 length: 15 residues. Germline trimming cut 6 bases from V and 4 bases from J; bases unmatched to any gene: 9. For the CDR3, the DNA is TGTGCCAGCAGCTCAGTTGGGCGGGAGGCAGATACGCAGTATTTT. This gives the protein CASSSVGREADTQYF.

This clone came up a few times. CDR3 residues: CASSQGHRLEAFF. In DNA, the CDR3 is TGCGCCAGCAGCCAAGGACATCGGCTTGAAGCTTTCTTT. V is TRBV4-3 and J is TRBJ1-1; the D is unclear. CDR1 and CDR2 (germline): LGHNA, YSLEER. Trimming shortened V by 1 base and J by 7 bases, and 10 bases separated the two germline ends. The CDR3 has 13 residues.

The V call is TRBV7-9, the J call TRBJ2-7, with D hard to call. The CDR3 is 14 amino acids. V was trimmed by 2 bases and J by 2 bases, leaving 10 bases between them. Germline-derived CDR1 and CDR2 are SEHNR and FQNEAQ (reference sequence). The CDR3 region is CASSLIRLPYEQYF. The DNA of the CDR3 is TGTGCCAGCAGCTTAATTAGACTCCCCTACGAGCAGTACTTC.

This clone came up a few times. The genes are TRBV5-1 and TRBJ2-1; D is perhaps TRBD2 (7 bases). The CDR3 runs to 15 residues. Trimming removed 4 bases at V and 7 bases at J, with 18 bases between. The germline V gene encodes CDR1 SGHRS and CDR2 YFSETQ. The CDR3 nucleotides read TGCGCCAGCAGCCTGGTAGTGGGAGGGGGTAATGAGCAGTTCTTC. Translating gives CASSLVVGGGNEQFF.

The V and J genes are TRBV7-9 and TRBJ1-4; 10 nucleotides agree with TRBD1. The germline CDR1 and CDR2 sequences are SEHNR and FQNEAQ (reference sequence). Trimming took 5 bases from V and 5 from J; bases not matched to a gene: 11. This CDR3 region has 17 residues. The CDR3 region is CASSPRSGQGRNEKLFF. The CDR3 coding sequence is TGTGCCAGCAGCCCCCGATCGGGACAGGGGCGAAATGAAAAACTGTTTTTT. Combining the CDR3 with reference TRBV7-9 and TRBJ1-4 gives the whole variable domain DTGVSQNPRHKITKRGQNVTFRCDPISEHNRLYWYRQTLGQGPEFLTYFQNEAQLEKSRLLSDRFSAERPKGSFSTLEIQRTEQGDSAMYLCASSPRSGQGRNEKLFFGSGTQLSVL.

The V gene is TRBV6-5, the J gene TRBJ1-5, with 9 bases aligning to TRBD1. This CDR3 comprises 15 residues. The germline gives CDR1 MNHEY, CDR2 SVGAGI. The junction had 2 bases not matched to a gene; V was cut back by 5 bases and J by 0 bases. CDR3 bases: TGTGCCAGCAGTCCGGACAGGGGTAGCAATCAGCCCCAGCATTTT. It codes for CASSPDRGSNQPQHF.

The chain recombines TRBV6-5 with TRBJ2-5; a possible D gene is TRBD2 (6 bases). V lost 0 bases, J lost 2 bases, and 10 bases lay in between. This CDR3 spans 15 amino acids. Germline CDR1 and CDR2: MNHEY and SVGAGI. CDR3 region: CASSYSGGTQETQYF. As DNA, the CDR3 is TGTGCCAGCAGTTACTCGGGGGGAACTCAAGAGACCCAGTACTTC.

The rearrangement links TRBV7-2 to TRBJ2-7; possibly TRBD2 for D (6 bases). The CDR3 covers 16 residues. V was pared by 3 bases and J by 6 bases, with 21 bases between. Germline loops: CDR1 SGHTA, CDR2 FQGNSA. CDR3 sequence reads: CASSLMGGPYGLEQYF. In DNA form, the CDR3 reads TGTGCCAGCAGCTTGATGGGAGGACCTTATGGCCTCGAGCAGTACTTC.

The chain carries TRBV29-1 and TRBJ2-5; D unresolved. Germline V gives CDR1 SQVTM, CDR2 ANQGSEA. CDR3 length: 12 amino acids. Deletions cut 0 bases from V and 4 bases from J, with 6 bases between. This CDR3 is CSVEDLGETQYF. CDR3 coding DNA: TGCAGCGTTGAAGATCTAGGAGAGACCCAGTACTTC.

This clone occurred a few times. Different DNA sequences within this sample yield the same CDR3. The rearrangement links TRBV5-1 to TRBJ2-7; TRBD1 aligns across 8 bases. Germline assignment: CDR1 SGHRS and CDR2 YFSETQ. This CDR3 contains 14 residues. V lost 0 bases to trimming and J lost 6 bases; unmatched junction nucleotides: 5. In DNA form, the CDR3 reads TGCGCCAGCAGCTTGGGACAGGGGATGGGCGAGCAGTACTTC. Translation gives CASSLGQGMGEQYF.

The rearrangement links TRBV5-1 to TRBJ1-6; 8 nucleotides match TRBD1. The CDR3 runs 14 residues. Germline-derived CDR1 and CDR2 are SGHRS and YFSETQ. The junction had 7 bases not matched to a gene; V was cut back by 4 bases and J by 10 bases. The CDR3 nucleotides are TGCGCCAGCAGCCCCGGACAGGGCCGGTCACCCCTCCACTTT. It codes for CASSPGQGRSPLHF. The full variable domain, with the rest looked up from reference TRBV5-1 and TRBJ1-6, is KAGVTQTPRYLIKTRGQQVTLSCSPISGHRSVSWYQQTPGQGLQFLFEYFSETQRNKGNFPGRFSGRQFSNSRSEMNVSTLELGDSALYLCASSPGQGRSPLHFGNGTRLTVT.

A few counts support this clone. The chain recombines TRBV6-1 with TRBJ2-7, with D possibly being TRBD2 (6 bases). The V gene lost 6 bases and the J gene lost 4 bases, with 13 bases spanning the gap. CDR3 length: 13 residues. CDR1 MNHNS and CDR2 SASEGT come from the germline V gene. CDR3: CASRQRESYEQYF. DNA for the CDR3: TGTGCCAGCAGACAACGGGAGTCTTACGAGCAGTACTTC.

This clone was counted between two and nine times. The V call is TRBV18, the J call TRBJ2-4; 15 nucleotides line up with TRBD2. The ends lost 4 bases at V and 7 bases at J; junction bases unmatched: 23. The CDR3 sequence is 22 residues long. Germline CDR1 KGHSH, CDR2 LQKENI. The CDR3 loop is CASSLDWSGLGLAGGPTNIQYF. CDR3 coding DNA: TGTGCCAGCTCACTGGACTGGTCGGGGCTTGGACTAGCGGGAGGGCCGACGAACATTCAGTACTTC.